The present entry profiles one T cell receptor (beta chain) with its context. Its target antigen remains unknown. No quality values exist for individual bases; no much larger clone is one base distant. To be selected, patients needed enough residual fresh-frozen tumor tissue and more than two years of available survival data. Molecular status otherwise varied across the glioblastoma patients, but none of them carried an isocitrate dehydrogenase mutation. PBMC collection took place before vaccination, two weeks after the third vaccination, and at tumor progression if progression occurred. The Qiagen DNeasy Blood extraction Kit was used to extract genomic DNA. Inclusive of the bounding cysteine and phenylalanine, the CDR3 is 15 residues long. Just the 45-base CDR3 DNA is kept, in frame starting at base 1. CDR1 and CDR2 are read off the germline V gene as SGHVS and FQNEAQ. V sheds 3 bases and J sheds 4 bases, leaving 12 bases between their ends.

The source of the sample is a study of glioma-infiltrating T cells after dendritic cell vaccination (dated by TCRdb to 2016 to 2017). Regarding the study in general: The cohort included 15 or so glioblastoma patients drawn from Phase I and II dendritic cell vaccination trials, of whom 9 were newly diagnosed and 6 had recurrent disease. To make the vaccine, monocyte-derived dendritic cells were cultured for 6 to 8 days with IL-4 and GM-CSF and then pulsed overnight with autologous tumor lysate. Between the early 2000s and the early 2010s, patients were given autologous tumor lysate-pulsed dendritic cell vaccination. Tumor-infiltrating lymphocyte content was quantified and tumor and blood repertoires were compared in dendritic cell-vaccinated glioblastoma patients by deep sequencing of TCR beta CDR3 regions. Survival after dendritic cell vaccination was correlated with TCR sequencing metrics such as TIL content and the overlap between tumor and blood repertoires. Patients received three intradermal dendritic cell vaccine injections at biweekly intervals in the arm below the axilla. Study-level results and caveats: The cohort was small and heterogeneous, with few patients having full blood and tumor sets and even fewer initial-recurrent tumor pairs. No direct relationship between TCR clonality and survival was found, suggesting that a diverse polyclonal response may matter. The TCR overlap response model with three groups was called speculative and said to need prospective validation. Higher estimated pretreatment TIL content predicted longer time to progression and overall survival after dendritic cell vaccination.

TCRB CDR3 regions were amplified from about 2 ug genomic DNA, or all available DNA if less, using the immunoSEQ assay. Multiplex PCR used 60 forward primers for TCR V beta segments and 13 reverse primers for J beta segments. To estimate the number of reads per starting template, synthetic control templates were added to each sample at limiting dilution. The Illumina HiSeq System generated sequencing reads of 87 bp. Under the source paper's analysis protocol: PCR and sequencing errors were removed by a nearest neighbor algorithm that merged closely related sequences. TCR overlap was measured as the percentage of unique tumor TCR beta sequences that were also present in the peripheral blood of the same patient. TCRdb's version of the immuneACCESS table is confined to in-frame rearrangements and falls short of the full clone set. An unresolved V gene accounts for under half of the shortfall where checked; the remainder is of unknown origin. Clone size and V and J calls were adopted from that table, with D and trimming inferred from the DNA. Recorded for this sample are about 95,000 clones; over 75% of them occurred a single time. Clones ranked in the top ten supply about 2.9% of the sample.

The rearranged segments are TRBV7-8 and TRBJ1-4; the D gene assignment is ambiguous. The sample in question was blood, obtained before dendritic cell vaccination. The clonotype originates from a human donor with glioblastoma. CDR3 reads: CASSFKGAFNEKLFF. The nucleotide sequence is TGTGCCAGCAGCTTCAAGGGAGCCTTTAATGAAAAACTGTTTTTT.